This T cell receptor (beta chain) emerged from a study of T cells in localized non-small cell lung cancer. Broader study findings: Because sequencing included only one region (of the tumor), heterogeneity remains possible. Appearances in adjacent lung were noted for a median about 50 of the top 100 tumor clones. There was higher T cell clonality in uninvolved adjacent lung than in tumor, and it was highest there.

Clones were sequenced by immunoSEQ multiplex PCR, and TCRdb holds only the in-frame ones, with some missing. The top ten clones hold about 5.4% of a sample with approximately 28,000 clones, roughly 84% of them seen once. V lost 7 bases and J lost 0, with 8 bases in between. Germline CDR1 MNHNS, CDR2 SASEGT. The CDR3 sequence is 13 residues long. As for this clone: As yet, its antigen is unknown.

The chain carries TRBV6-1 and TRBJ2-3; perhaps TRBD2 as D (5 bases). The material was peripheral blood mononuclear cells, obtained before any cancer treatment. This TCR was recovered from a man aged 35-75 years with stage III lung adenocarcinoma. DNA of the CDR3: TGTGCCAGCATGTGGGAGAGCACAGATACGCAGTATTTT. This translates into CASMWESTDTQYF.